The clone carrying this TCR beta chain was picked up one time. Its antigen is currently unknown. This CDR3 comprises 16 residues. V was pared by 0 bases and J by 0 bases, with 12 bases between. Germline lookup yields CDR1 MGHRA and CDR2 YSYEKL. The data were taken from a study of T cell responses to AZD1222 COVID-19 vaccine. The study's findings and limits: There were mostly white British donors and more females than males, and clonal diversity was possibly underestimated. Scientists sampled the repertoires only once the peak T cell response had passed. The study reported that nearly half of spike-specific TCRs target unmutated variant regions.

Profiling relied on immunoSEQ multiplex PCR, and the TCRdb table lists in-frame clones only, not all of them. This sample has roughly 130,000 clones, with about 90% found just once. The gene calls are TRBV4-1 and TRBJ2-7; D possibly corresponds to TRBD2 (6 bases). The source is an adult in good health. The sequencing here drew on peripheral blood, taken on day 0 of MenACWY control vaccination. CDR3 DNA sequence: TGCGCCAGCAGCCAAGATCCCCCCGGGGGCTCCTACGAGCAGTACTTC. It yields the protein CASSQDPPGGSYEQYF.